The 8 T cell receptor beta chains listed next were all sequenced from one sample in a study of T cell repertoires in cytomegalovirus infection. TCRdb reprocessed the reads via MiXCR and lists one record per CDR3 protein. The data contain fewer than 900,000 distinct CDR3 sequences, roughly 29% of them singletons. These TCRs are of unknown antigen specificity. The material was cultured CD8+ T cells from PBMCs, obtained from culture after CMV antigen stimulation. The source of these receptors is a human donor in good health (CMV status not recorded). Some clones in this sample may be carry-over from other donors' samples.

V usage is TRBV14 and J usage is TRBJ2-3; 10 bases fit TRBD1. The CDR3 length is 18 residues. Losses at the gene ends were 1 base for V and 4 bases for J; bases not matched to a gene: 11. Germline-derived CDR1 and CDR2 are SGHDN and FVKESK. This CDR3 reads CASSQVDRGRNGADTQYF. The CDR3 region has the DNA TGTGCCAGCAGCCAAGTCGACAGGGGGCGTAATGGGGCAGATACGCAGTATTTT. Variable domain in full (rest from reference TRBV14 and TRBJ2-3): EAGVTQFPSHSVIEKGQTVTLRCDPISGHDNLYWYRRVMGKEIKFLLHFVKESKQDESGMPNNRFLAERTGGTYSTLKVQPAELEDSGVYFCASSQVDRGRNGADTQYFGPGTRLTVL.

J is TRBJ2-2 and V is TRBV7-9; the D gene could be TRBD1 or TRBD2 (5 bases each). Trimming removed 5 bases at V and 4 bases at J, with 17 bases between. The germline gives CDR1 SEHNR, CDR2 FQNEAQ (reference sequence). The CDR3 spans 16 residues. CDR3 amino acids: CASSPTRGSLTGELFF. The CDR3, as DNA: TGTGCCAGCAGCCCCACTAGGGGTTCCCTCACCGGGGAGCTGTTTTTT. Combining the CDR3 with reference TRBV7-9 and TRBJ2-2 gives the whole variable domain DTGVSQNPRHKITKRGQNVTFRCDPISEHNRLYWYRQTLGQGPEFLTYFQNEAQLEKSRLLSDRFSAERPKGSFSTLEIQRTEQGDSAMYLCASSPTRGSLTGELFFGEGSRLTVL.

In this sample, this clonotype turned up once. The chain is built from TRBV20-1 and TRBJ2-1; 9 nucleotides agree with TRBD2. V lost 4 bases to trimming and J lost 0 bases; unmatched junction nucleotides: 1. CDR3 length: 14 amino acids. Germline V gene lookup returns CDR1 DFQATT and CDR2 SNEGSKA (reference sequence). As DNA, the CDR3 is TGCAGTGCTAAGACTAGCGGCTCCTACAATGAGCAGTTCTTC. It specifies CSAKTSGSYNEQFF.

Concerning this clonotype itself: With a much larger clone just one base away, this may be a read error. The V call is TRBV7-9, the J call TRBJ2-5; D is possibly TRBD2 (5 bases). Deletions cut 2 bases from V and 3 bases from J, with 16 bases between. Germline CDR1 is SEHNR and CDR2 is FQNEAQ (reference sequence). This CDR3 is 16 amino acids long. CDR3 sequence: CASSLLLEGLKETQYF. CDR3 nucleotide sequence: TGTGCCAGCAGCTTATTGCTAGAGGGTCTAAAAGAGACCCAGTACTTC. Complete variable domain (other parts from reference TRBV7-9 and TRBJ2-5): DTGVSQNPRHKITKRGQNVTFRCDPISEHNRLYWYRQTLGQGPEFLTYFQNEAQLEKSRLLSDRFSAERPKGSFSTLEIQRTEQGDSAMYLCASSLLLEGLKETQYFGPGTRLLVL.

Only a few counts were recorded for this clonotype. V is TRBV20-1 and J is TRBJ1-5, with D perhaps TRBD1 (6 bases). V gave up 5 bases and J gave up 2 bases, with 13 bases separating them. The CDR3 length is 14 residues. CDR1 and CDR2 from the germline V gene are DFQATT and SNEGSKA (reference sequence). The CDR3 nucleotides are TGCAGTGCTCGCTCGGACAGTGGCAATCAGCCCCAGCATTTT. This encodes CSARSDSGNQPQHF.

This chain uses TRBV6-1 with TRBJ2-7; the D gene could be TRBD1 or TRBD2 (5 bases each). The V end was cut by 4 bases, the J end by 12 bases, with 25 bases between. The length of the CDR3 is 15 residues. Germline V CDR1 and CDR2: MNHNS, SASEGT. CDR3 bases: TGTGCCAGCAGTGGGATCCCCGGGACGGACCCTGAGGGGTACTTC. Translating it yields CASSGIPGTDPEGYF.

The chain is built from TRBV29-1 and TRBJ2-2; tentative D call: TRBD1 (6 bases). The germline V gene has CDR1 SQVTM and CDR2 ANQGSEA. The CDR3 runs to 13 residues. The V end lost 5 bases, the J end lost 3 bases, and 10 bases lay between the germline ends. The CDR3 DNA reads TGCAGCGTTAACAGGGTGGACACCGGGGAGCTGTTTTTT. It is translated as CSVNRVDTGELFF.

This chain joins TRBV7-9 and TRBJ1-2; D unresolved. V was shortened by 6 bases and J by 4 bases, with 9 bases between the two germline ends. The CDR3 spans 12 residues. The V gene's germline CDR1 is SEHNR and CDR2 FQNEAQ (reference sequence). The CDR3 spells CASSTSLYGYTF. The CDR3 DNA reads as TGTGCCAGCAGTACCTCGCTCTATGGCTACACCTTC.